The 26 T cell receptor beta chains below were found in one sample sequenced in a study of blood T cell repertoires in COVID-19. Sequencing was performed with immunoSEQ multiplex PCR; in TCRdb, only in-frame clones are kept and a portion is missing. The sample includes about 150,000 clones, 85% to 90% of them seen just once. Sequenced input: peripheral blood. These receptors were taken from a man aged 18 to 29 with COVID-19, enrolled during active disease.

The chain uses TRBV4-1 and TRBJ2-5; tentatively, D is TRBD2 (7 bases). The CDR3 sequence is 15 residues long. CDR1 and CDR2 from the germline V gene are MGHRA and YSYEKL. Trimming shortened V by 4 bases and J by 5 bases, and 17 bases separated the two germline ends. CDR3 in DNA: TGCGCCAGCAGCCCCGGTGGGGGGGCGCGGGAGACCCAGTACTTC. Translation: CASSPGGGARETQYF.

This clone was picked up one time. This chain joins TRBV5-5 and TRBJ1-6; D remains ambiguous. Trimming removed 2 bases from V and 10 bases from J, with 19 bases in between. CDR1 and CDR2 from the germline V gene are SGHKS and YYEKEE (reference sequence). The length of the CDR3 is 16 residues. CDR3 amino acids: CASSFSFRAGGSPLHF. DNA for the CDR3: TGTGCCAGCAGCTTCTCCTTCCGGGCCGGAGGATCACCCCTCCACTTT.

This clone occurred once. The V and J genes are TRBV20-1 and TRBJ1-5; tentatively, D is TRBD1 (6 bases). The germline V gene has CDR1 DFQATT and CDR2 SNEGSKA (reference sequence). The CDR3 is made up of 14 amino acids. Trimming cost V 3 bases and J 9 bases, with 18 bases left between them. The CDR3 reads CSASTGQVRGPQHF. The CDR3 DNA is TGCAGTGCTAGTACAGGGCAGGTCCGGGGGCCCCAGCATTTT.

This chain links TRBV7-8 with TRBJ2-3; D possibly corresponds to TRBD1 (6 bases). The CDR3 runs to 14 residues. The V gene's germline CDR1 is SGHVS and CDR2 FQNEAQ. Trimming shortened V by 1 base and J by 2 bases, and 7 bases separated the two germline ends. CDR3 coding DNA: TGTGCCAGCAGCTTAGGGACAGACACAGATACGCAGTATTTT. The encoded protein is CASSLGTDTDTQYF.

CDR3 nucleotide sequence: TGTGCCAGCAGCCCACCTGGGGCCTACGGGGAGCTGTTTTTT. This translates into CASSPPGAYGELFF. The chain links TRBV7-9 to TRBJ2-2; a weak D match, TRBD1 (5 bases). Trimming left V 5 bases short and J 7 bases short, with 14 bases between. The CDR3 is 14 residues long. CDR1 is SEHNR, CDR2 FQNEAQ, per germline (reference sequence).

This clone occurred a few times. The rearrangement joins TRBV4-2 to TRBJ1-4, with D tentatively TRBD1 (6 bases). V dropped 0 bases and J dropped 5 bases, with 10 bases sitting between them. Germline CDR1 LGHNA, CDR2 YNFKEQ. The CDR3 totals 15 residues. CDR3 DNA sequence: TGTGCCAGCAGCCAAGATCGGGACAAAAATGAAAAACTGTTTTTT. Encoded protein: CASSQDRDKNEKLFF.

The rearrangement uses TRBV30 and TRBJ1-5; no clear D. The germline V and J ends were trimmed by 2 bases and 5 bases, with 10 bases remaining between them. There are 13 residues in the CDR3. Germline V gene data show CDR1 as GTSNPN and CDR2 as SVGIG (reference sequence). The CDR3: CAWSNGVYQPQHF. CDR3 coding DNA: TGTGCCTGGAGTAACGGGGTCTATCAGCCCCAGCATTTT.

The CDR3 is CAWNTGTTFEQFF. The DNA of the CDR3 is TGTGCCTGGAACACCGGGACAACCTTTGAGCAGTTCTTC. The V and J genes are TRBV30 and TRBJ2-1; D possibly corresponds to TRBD1 (6 bases). The CDR3 extends over 13 amino acids. Germline assignment: CDR1 GTSNPN and CDR2 SVGIG (reference sequence). V lost 4 bases, J lost 9 bases, and 16 bases lay in between.

This clone was observed a single time. J is TRBJ1-4 and V is TRBV28; a possible D gene is TRBD1 (5 bases). The CDR3 consists of 17 residues. CDR1 MDHEN and CDR2 SYDVKM come from the germline V gene. The V gene lost 1 base and the J gene lost 10 bases, with 22 bases spanning the gap. The CDR3 DNA reads TGTGCCAGCAGTTTATATCAGGGCGGGGGGGGACGAGGAAAACTGTTTTTT. This codes for CASSLYQGGGGRGKLFF.

V is TRBV19 and J is TRBJ1-6, with D possibly matching TRBD1 (5 bases). Trimming removed 1 base from V and 10 bases from J, with 11 bases in between. In germline, CDR1 is LNHDA, CDR2 SQIVND (reference sequence). The CDR3 extends over 14 amino acids. CDR3 nucleotide sequence: TGTGCCAGTAGTATAGGTGGAGGGGACTCACCCCTCCACTTT. Its protein is CASSIGGGDSPLHF.

This sequence joins TRBV7-2 and TRBJ2-5; no clear D gene. Trimming took off 0 bases at V and 5 bases at J, with 13 bases between the two ends. The germline gives CDR1 SGHTA, CDR2 FQGNSA. This CDR3 is 15 amino acids long. In DNA form, the CDR3 reads TGTGCCAGCAGCTTAGCGCCGGTACGCTCGGAGACCCAGTACTTC. This codes for CASSLAPVRSETQYF. Combining the CDR3 with reference TRBV7-2 and TRBJ2-5 gives the whole variable domain GAGVSQSPSNKVTEKGKDVELRCDPISGHTALYWYRQSLGQGLEFLIYFQGNSAPDKSGLPSDRFSAERTGGSVSTLTIQRTQQEDSAVYLCASSLAPVRSETQYFGPGTRLLVL.

The rearrangement links TRBV19 to TRBJ2-7; D is undetermined. Per the germline V gene, CDR1 is LNHDA and CDR2 is SQIVND (reference sequence). The CDR3 has 11 amino acids. The ends were cut back, 6 bases at V and 2 bases at J, with 5 bases in the middle. CDR3 amino acids: CASSTAYEQYF. CDR3 in DNA: TGTGCCAGTAGCACAGCCTACGAGCAGTACTTC.

This clone has more than one count but fewer than ten. This sequence joins TRBV27 and TRBJ2-1; 8 bases line up with TRBD2. The CDR3 is 13 residues long. With V trimmed by 5 bases and J by 6 bases, 3 bases remained unmatched. CDR1 and CDR2 (germline): MNHEY, SMNVEV (reference sequence). The chain's CDR3 is CASSMTSVNEQFF. DNA for the CDR3: TGTGCCAGCAGTATGACTAGCGTCAATGAGCAGTTCTTC.

J is TRBJ2-2 and V is TRBV30; TRBD2 matches 12 bases. The germline V gene has CDR1 GTSNPN and CDR2 SVGIG (reference sequence). V shed 3 bases, J shed 1 base, and the junction held 3 bases outside the gene matches. This CDR3 is 16 amino acids long. CDR3 region: CAWSPTSGRNTGELFF. The CDR3 DNA reads TGTGCCTGGAGCCCGACTAGCGGGAGGAACACCGGGGAGCTGTTTTTT.

This chain links TRBV28 with TRBJ2-3, with D tentatively TRBD1 (6 bases). Germline V gives CDR1 MDHEN, CDR2 SYDVKM. Trimming cost V 3 bases and J 2 bases, with 12 bases left between them. The CDR3 is made up of 15 amino acids. The CDR3 sequence: CASSFTDSNTDTQYF. The CDR3, as DNA: TGTGCCAGCAGTTTCACGGACAGCAACACAGATACGCAGTATTTT.

This rearrangement joins TRBV6-2 or TRBV6-3 to TRBJ2-1; the match to TRBD2 covers 11 bases. CDR3 length: 18 amino acids. Germline CDR1 and CDR2: MNHEY and SVGEGT. V lost 3 bases, J lost 2 bases, and 9 bases stayed unmatched. The CDR3 DNA is TGTGCCAGCAGTTATACATTAGCGGGAGGGGTCACCTACAATGAGCAGTTCTTC. Translating it yields CASSYTLAGGVTYNEQFF.

The chain carries TRBV5-6 and TRBJ1-5; possibly TRBD1 for D (6 bases). The CDR3 is 16 residues long. The germline gives CDR1 SGHDT, CDR2 YYEEEE. V lost 1 base and J lost 3, with 14 bases in between. CDR3: CASSLLAGAPNQPQHF. Here the CDR3 DNA reads TGTGCCAGCAGCTTGCTGGCAGGGGCACCCAATCAGCCCCAGCATTTT.

This chain links TRBV18 with TRBJ2-2; D might be TRBD2 (6 bases). The CDR3 loop spans 13 amino acids. Germline V gene sequence: CDR1 KGHSH, CDR2 LQKENI. Trimming took 2 bases from V and 6 from J, leaving 7 bases between them. The CDR3 region is CASSPGLSGELFF. Written as DNA, the CDR3 is TGTGCCAGCTCACCAGGACTATCCGGGGAGCTGTTTTTT.

The rearrangement joins TRBV5-6 to TRBJ2-2; D might be TRBD2 (6 bases). Trimming took 1 base from V and 6 from J, leaving 19 bases between them. The CDR3 covers 17 residues. Germline V gene data show CDR1 as SGHDT and CDR2 as YYEEEE. The CDR3 protein is CASSLLPPGVGAGELFF. CDR3 in DNA: TGTGCCAGCAGCTTGCTCCCCCCGGGAGTAGGGGCCGGGGAGCTGTTTTTT.

In the case of this clone: The junction shows a germline mismatch at one end, possibly a read error. J is TRBJ1-4 and V is TRBV5-6, with TRBD1 matching 8 bases. The CDR3 sequence is 16 residues long. Germline V gene sequence: CDR1 SGHDT, CDR2 YYEEEE. CDR3 loop: CASSLDRGWNNEKLLF. The CDR3 DNA reads as TGTGCCAGCAGCCTCGACAGGGGATGGAATAATGAAAAACTGCTTTTT.

J is TRBJ2-7 and V is TRBV9; possibly TRBD2 for D (6 bases). V lost 0 bases and J lost 4, with 11 bases in between. The CDR3 is 14 residues long. In germline, CDR1 is SGDLS, CDR2 YYNGEE. This CDR3 reads CASSVAPSAYEQYF. CDR3 in DNA: TGTGCCAGCAGCGTAGCCCCTAGCGCATACGAGCAGTACTTC. The variable domain in full, with the rest retrieved from reference TRBV9 and TRBJ2-7, is DSGVTQTPKHLITATGQRVTLRCSPRSGDLSVYWYQQSLDQGLQFLIQYYNGEERAKGNILERFSAQQFPDLHSELNLSSLELGDSALYFCASSVAPSAYEQYFGPGTRLTVT.

The chain couples TRBV7-2 to TRBJ2-7; TRBD2 matches 11 bases. The ends lost 7 bases at V and 2 bases at J; junction bases unmatched: 4. The CDR3 contains 14 residues. The germline gives CDR1 SGHTA, CDR2 FQGNSA. CDR3 nucleotides: TGTGCCAGCACAATAGCGGGAGGGGCCTACGAGCAGTACTTC. Its protein is CASTIAGGAYEQYF.

Turning to this clone: At one end, the junction sequence differs from germline, possibly due to a read error. The rearrangement uses TRBV7-7 and TRBJ2-2; D call uncertain. CDR3 length: 16 residues. Germline V CDR1 and CDR2: SSHAT, FNYEAQ (reference sequence). For the CDR3, the DNA is TGTGCTAGCAGCTTAGGGTTGGGCGCGAACACCGGGGAGCTGTTTTTT. Translation gives CASSLGLGANTGELFF.

In this sample, this clone turned up a few times. The chain carries TRBV4-3 and TRBJ2-7, with 9 bases identical to TRBD1. This CDR3 is 13 amino acids long. The germline gives CDR1 LGHNA, CDR2 YSLEER. J lost 3 bases, V lost 3 bases, and 0 bases had no gene match. Here the CDR3 reads CASSQTGGYEQYF. CDR3 coding DNA: TGCGCCAGCAGCCAGACAGGGGGCTACGAGCAGTACTTC.

The chain links TRBV3-1 (or the pseudogene TRBV3-2) to TRBJ2-1, with D possibly TRBD2 on 6 matching bases. CDR1 is LGHDT and CDR2 is YNNKEL in the germline V gene (reference sequence). Trimming shortened V by 3 bases and J by 2 bases, and 14 bases separated the two germline ends. The CDR3 totals 16 residues. In DNA, the CDR3 is TGTGCCAGCAGCCAGACCGGGACTGTAACCTACAATGAGCAGTTCTTC. It specifies CASSQTGTVTYNEQFF.

This chain links TRBV5-5 with TRBJ2-1, with 11 bases matching TRBD2. The germline V gene encodes CDR1 SGHKS and CDR2 YYEKEE (reference sequence). V lost 5 bases to trimming and J lost 7 bases; unmatched junction nucleotides: 8. This CDR3 has 15 residues. Written as DNA, the CDR3 is TGTGCCAGCAGTTTAGCGGGAGGGCCGGGGAATGAGCAGTTCTTC. As protein: CASSLAGGPGNEQFF.